This T cell receptor (beta chain) was captured in a study of blood T cell repertoires in COVID-19. Study overall: Both acute and convalescent COVID-19 samples were obtained from the United States, Italy and Spain.

The CDR3 totals 16 residues. Germline CDR1 is SEHNR and CDR2 is FQNEAQ (reference sequence). V was clipped by 5 bases and J by 0 bases; unmatched bases: 8. Per the study methods: Amplification of reference gene primers was used by the study to estimate nucleated cell counts. Sequencing used immunoSEQ multiplex PCR; TCRdb keeps in-frame clones, though not all of them. V, J and clone size are those of that table, while D and trimming were read from the DNA. The table records fewer than 35,000 clones, around 85% of them present only once. The V call is TRBV7-9, the J call TRBJ2-7; 9 nucleotides match TRBD1. Sample: peripheral blood. The TCR was taken from a man aged 55 to 70 with active COVID-19. CDR3 amino acids: CASSHSPGQGSYEQYF. The CDR3 region has the DNA TGTGCCAGCAGCCATTCCCCGGGACAGGGCTCCTACGAGCAGTACTTC.